This entry lists 25 T cell receptor beta chains sequenced from one sample in a study of blood T cell repertoires in COVID-19. TCRdb keeps only in-frame clones here, not all; method: immunoSEQ multiplex PCR. This sample carries nearly 400,000 clones, 89% of them seen once, and the ten largest clones take 1.7%. Sequences were obtained from PBMCs or T cells enriched from blood (not recorded which). The receptor source for this set is a woman aged 25 to 39 who had recovered from COVID-19.

The genes are TRBV30 and TRBJ2-2; D gene unclear. The CDR3 runs 16 residues. In germline, CDR1 is GTSNPN, CDR2 SVGIG (reference sequence). Trimming pared 5 bases from V and 0 bases from J, leaving 16 bases between. CDR3 amino acids: CAWSRSEETNTGELFF. CDR3 nucleotide sequence: TGTGCCTGGTCACGTTCAGAGGAAACGAACACCGGGGAGCTGTTTTTT.

The V gene is TRBV3-1 (or the pseudogene TRBV3-2), the J gene TRBJ1-5; maybe TRBD1 (5 bases). This CDR3 is built from 15 residues. Germline CDR1 is LGHDT and CDR2 is YNNKEL (reference sequence). Trimming stripped 0 bases from V and 5 bases from J, with 11 bases between. The CDR3 nucleotides are TGTGCCAGCAGCCAAGATGGAGGGGCCTATCAGCCCCAGCATTTT. Amino acid sequence: CASSQDGGAYQPQHF.

CDR3: CASSQGAGRDQPQHF. DNA for the CDR3: TGTGCCAGCAGCCAAGGGGCAGGGAGGGATCAGCCCCAGCATTTT. The rearrangement links TRBV3-1 (or the pseudogene TRBV3-2) to TRBJ1-5, with TRBD1 as a possible D gene (5 bases). This CDR3 contains 15 residues. V was shortened by 1 base and J by 5 bases, with 12 bases between the two germline ends. Germline V gene sequence: CDR1 LGHDT, CDR2 YNNKEL (reference sequence).

The DNA of the CDR3 is TGTGCCTGGAGTGTAGGGACAGGCAGTGAGCAGTTCTTC. Protein product: CAWSVGTGSEQFF. The chain recombines TRBV30 with TRBJ2-1; 8 bases agree with TRBD1. Unmatched junction bases numbered 4, after V lost 0 bases and J lost 9 bases. The length of the CDR3 is 13 residues. In germline, CDR1 is GTSNPN, CDR2 SVGIG (reference sequence).

This clone was detected a few times. This chain connects TRBV9 to TRBJ2-7; TRBD1 matches at 7 bases. The ends lost 0 bases at V and 3 bases at J; junction bases unmatched: 6. The CDR3 spans 15 residues. Germline CDR1 and CDR2: SGDLS and YYNGEE. The CDR3 DNA reads TGTGCCAGCAGCGTAGGGGGACAGACGAGCTACGAGCAGTACTTC. Translation: CASSVGGQTSYEQYF. Full variable domain (remainder filled in from reference TRBV9 and TRBJ2-7): DSGVTQTPKHLITATGQRVTLRCSPRSGDLSVYWYQQSLDQGLQFLIQYYNGEERAKGNILERFSAQQFPDLHSELNLSSLELGDSALYFCASSVGGQTSYEQYFGPGTRLTVT.

The rearrangement uses TRBV7-9 and TRBJ2-7; 8 nucleotides align to TRBD1. CDR3 length equals 14 residues. The V and J ends lost 5 bases and 9 bases, in that order; junction bases with no gene match: 12. Germline CDR1 is SEHNR and CDR2 is FQNEAQ (reference sequence). The CDR3 sequence is CASSDRQGPRTQYF. The CDR3 DNA reads TGTGCCAGCAGCGACCGACAGGGGCCAAGGACGCAGTACTTC.

The count of this clone is one. V is TRBV4-2 and J is TRBJ1-2; no firm D call. The germline V gene has CDR1 LGHNA and CDR2 YNFKEQ. V was pared by 0 bases and J by 4 bases, with 6 bases between. There are 13 residues in the CDR3. This chain's CDR3 is CASSQDLAYGYTF. In DNA form, the CDR3 reads TGTGCCAGCAGCCAAGATTTGGCCTATGGCTACACCTTC.

This chain uses TRBV5-1 with TRBJ2-7; D is unresolved. The germline V and J ends were trimmed by 0 bases and 4 bases, with 11 bases remaining between them. Per the germline V gene, CDR1 is SGHRS and CDR2 is YFSETQ. This CDR3 has 14 amino acids. This chain's CDR3 is CASSLGPPGYEQYF. Here the CDR3 DNA reads TGCGCCAGCAGCTTGGGCCCCCCAGGTTACGAGCAGTACTTC.

The CDR3 loop reads CASSVSPRGARNNYGYTF. The DNA for the CDR3 is TGTGCCAGCAGCGTATCTCCCAGGGGGGCCCGAAATAACTATGGCTACACCTTC. This chain links TRBV9 with TRBJ1-2; 7 bases are shared with TRBD1. This CDR3 has 18 amino acids. Germline V gives CDR1 SGDLS, CDR2 YYNGEE. J was trimmed by 1 base and V by 1 base; bases with no gene match: 13.

Here the CDR3 reads CASSKLWTSGNTGELFF. The CDR3 DNA sequence: TGTGCCAGCAGCAAGTTATGGACTAGCGGGAACACCGGGGAGCTGTTTTTT. The V and J genes are TRBV28 and TRBJ2-2; 10 nucleotides agree with TRBD2. In germline, CDR1 is MDHEN, CDR2 SYDVKM. The ends lost 6 bases at V and 1 base at J; junction bases unmatched: 8. The CDR3 length is 17 residues.

Concerning this clone itself: Other DNA variants within this sample encode the same CDR3. V gene TRBV5-1 combines with J gene TRBJ2-3, with 8 bases lining up with TRBD1. CDR3 size: 13 residues. The ends lost 4 bases at V and 4 bases at J; junction bases unmatched: 2. Germline assignment: CDR1 SGHRS and CDR2 YFSETQ. The CDR3 sequence: CASSPQGADTQYF. For the CDR3, the DNA is TGCGCCAGCAGCCCACAGGGGGCAGATACGCAGTATTTT.

V and J are TRBV21-1 and TRBJ2-2; TRBD2 is the table's D call and was not checked against the DNA. TRBV21-1 is a recognized pseudogene. This CDR3 contains 16 residues. Written as DNA, the CDR3 is TGTGCCCCTTTATTGCGGGATCCCTATTCCACCGGGGAGCTGTTTTTT. Residues: CAPLLRDPYSTGELFF.

The rearrangement joins TRBV18 to TRBJ2-2, with D hard to call. The CDR3 is made up of 15 amino acids. V was pared by 6 bases and J by 0 bases, with 11 bases between. Germline V gives CDR1 KGHSH, CDR2 LQKENI. The CDR3 here is CASSPIEANTGELFF. Written as DNA, the CDR3 is TGTGCCAGCTCCCCCATAGAGGCGAACACCGGGGAGCTGTTTTTT.

The rearrangement joins TRBV6-5 to TRBJ1-5, with D possibly TRBD1 on 6 matching bases. CDR3 length: 15 amino acids. The V gene's germline CDR1 is MNHEY and CDR2 SVGAGI. Trimming took 8 bases from V and 4 from J, leaving 18 bases between them. The CDR3 here is CASARDTSSNQPQHF. CDR3 DNA sequence: TGTGCCAGCGCCCGGGACACCAGCTCTAATCAGCCCCAGCATTTT.

The rearrangement links TRBV5-1 to TRBJ1-6, with a possible D match to TRBD1 (6 bases). Germline loops: CDR1 SGHRS, CDR2 YFSETQ. The CDR3 sequence is 16 residues long. V was cut by 2 bases and J by 9 bases, with 18 bases left in between. The chain's CDR3 is CASSLTGGAQGSPLHF. The CDR3 DNA reads TGCGCCAGCAGCTTAACCGGGGGGGCCCAGGGTTCACCCCTCCACTTT.

This sequence joins TRBV7-9 and TRBJ2-5; TRBD2 agrees at 7 bases. CDR1 and CDR2 from the germline V gene are SEHNR and FQNEAQ (reference sequence). This CDR3 is built from 15 residues. The V segment lost 6 bases and the J segment 5 bases; nucleotides outside the gene matches: 12. The CDR3 DNA is TGTGCCAGCAGGGCTGGACGGGCGGGGGAGGAGACCCAGTACTTC. Amino acids: CASRAGRAGEETQYF.

The chain is built from TRBV4-3 and TRBJ1-1; tentatively, D is TRBD1 (6 bases). V gave up 1 base and J gave up 4 bases, with 16 bases separating them. From germline, CDR1 is LGHNA and CDR2 YSLEER. The CDR3 spans 16 residues. The DNA of the CDR3 is TGCGCCAGCAGCCAAGGGACAGCATTAGGATTCACTGAAGCTTTCTTT. Protein product: CASSQGTALGFTEAFF.

The V and J genes are TRBV7-9 and TRBJ1-5; possibly TRBD1 for D (6 bases). This CDR3 is built from 15 residues. Trimming shortened V by 1 base and J by 1 base, and 8 bases separated the two germline ends. The germline gives CDR1 SEHNR, CDR2 FQNEAQ (reference sequence). The CDR3 DNA reads TGTGCCAGCAGCTTAGACAGGGCGAGCAATCAGCCCCAGCATTTT. This codes for CASSLDRASNQPQHF. Full variable domain (rest looked up from reference TRBV7-9 and TRBJ1-5): DTGVSQNPRHKITKRGQNVTFRCDPISEHNRLYWYRQTLGQGPEFLTYFQNEAQLEKSRLLSDRFSAERPKGSFSTLEIQRTEQGDSAMYLCASSLDRASNQPQHFGDGTRLSIL.

This clone showed up just once. The rearrangement uses TRBV10-3 and TRBJ1-5; D may be TRBD1 (5 bases). Germline V gene lookup returns CDR1 ENHRY and CDR2 SYGVKD. V gave up 10 bases and J gave up 2 bases, with 18 bases separating them. CDR3 size: 15 residues. In DNA form, the CDR3 reads TGTGCCACCTCCCCCCCAACGGGGGGCAATCAGCCCCAGCATTTT. This gives the protein CATSPPTGGNQPQHF.

About this clone: This sample includes further DNA sequences coding for the same CDR3. J is TRBJ2-1 and V is TRBV6-5, with 8 bases identical to TRBD1. CDR1 is MNHEY, CDR2 SVGAGI, per germline. This CDR3 spans 14 amino acids. V shed 5 bases, J shed 1 base, and the junction held 1 base outside the gene matches. The CDR3 sequence is CASSRQGSYNEQFF. The DNA of the CDR3 is TGTGCCAGCAGTCGACAGGGGTCCTACAATGAGCAGTTCTTC.

In this sample, this clone turned up a few times. This sequence joins TRBV5-6 and TRBJ2-1; TRBD2 matches at 11 bases. Germline V gene sequence: CDR1 SGHDT, CDR2 YYEEEE. Losses at the gene ends were 0 bases for V and 2 bases for J; bases not matched to a gene: 7. CDR3 length: 18 amino acids. Written as DNA, the CDR3 is TGTGCCAGCAGCTTGGTTGTAGCGGGAGGGAGGACCTACAATGAGCAGTTCTTC. The encoded protein is CASSLVVAGGRTYNEQFF. The whole variable domain, remainder taken from reference TRBV5-6 and TRBJ2-1, is DAGVTQSPTHLIKTRGQQVTLRCSPKSGHDTVSWYQQALGQGPQFIFQYYEEEERQRGNFPDRFSGHQFPNYSSELNVNALLLGDSALYLCASSLVVAGGRTYNEQFFGPGTRLTVL.

The chain recombines TRBV19 with TRBJ2-7; possibly TRBD1 for D (6 bases). Per germline, CDR1 LNHDA and CDR2 SQIVND (reference sequence). V was clipped by 5 bases and J by 8 bases, with 13 bases between them. The length of the CDR3 is 12 residues. CDR3 loop: CASSSGQGKQYF. CDR3 in DNA: TGTGCCAGTAGTTCTGGGCAGGGGAAGCAGTACTTC.

V gene TRBV6-1 combines with J gene TRBJ2-7; D might be TRBD2 (5 bases). Germline V gives CDR1 MNHNS, CDR2 SASEGT. This CDR3 is built from 14 residues. V was clipped by 0 bases and J by 8 bases, with 14 bases between them. This CDR3 reads CASSEARDPPKQYF. The CDR3 nucleotides are TGTGCCAGCAGTGAAGCTCGGGATCCACCTAAGCAGTACTTC.

The rearrangement uses TRBV11-3 and TRBJ1-1; 8 nucleotides match TRBD1. The V and J ends lost 5 bases and 1 base, in that order; junction bases with no gene match: 3. This CDR3 is built from 14 residues. From germline, CDR1 is SGHNT and CDR2 YENEEA. The CDR3 DNA reads as TGTGCCAGCAGCCCCGGGACAGGGAACACTGAAGCTTTCTTT. Amino acids: CASSPGTGNTEAFF.

The chain combines TRBV5-4 with TRBJ2-7, with TRBD2 matching 7 bases. V was pared by 5 bases and J by 3 bases, with 11 bases of the junction left unmatched. This CDR3 region has 15 residues. Germline V lookup: CDR1 SGHNT, CDR2 YYREEE (reference sequence). For the CDR3, the DNA is TGTGCCAGCAGTCCCCGGTTGGGCGGGAGCTACGAGCAGTACTTC. This gives the protein CASSPRLGGSYEQYF.